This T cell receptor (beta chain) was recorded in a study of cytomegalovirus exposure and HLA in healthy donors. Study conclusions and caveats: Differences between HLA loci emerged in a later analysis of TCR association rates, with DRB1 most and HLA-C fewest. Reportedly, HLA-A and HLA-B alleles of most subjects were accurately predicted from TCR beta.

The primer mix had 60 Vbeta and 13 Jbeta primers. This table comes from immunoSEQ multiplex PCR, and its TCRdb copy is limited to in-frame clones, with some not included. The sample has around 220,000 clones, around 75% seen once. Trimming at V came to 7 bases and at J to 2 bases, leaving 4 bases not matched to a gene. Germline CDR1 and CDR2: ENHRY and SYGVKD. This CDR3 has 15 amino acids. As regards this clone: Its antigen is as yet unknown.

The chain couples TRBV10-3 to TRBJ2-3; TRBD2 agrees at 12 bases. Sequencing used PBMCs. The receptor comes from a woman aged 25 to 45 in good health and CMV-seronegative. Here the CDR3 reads CAITSGGENTDTQYF. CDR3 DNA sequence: TGTGCCATCACTAGCGGGGGGGAAAACACAGATACGCAGTATTTT.